The 8 T cell receptor beta chains presented below share a single source sample, sequenced in a study of blood T cell repertoires in COVID-19. Generated by immunoSEQ multiplex PCR, the TCRdb table keeps only in-frame clones and is missing some. The table has about 24,000 clones, about 81% seen once. Sequencing was done on a sample of peripheral blood. The receptors derive from a human donor in a cohort sampled during active COVID-19.

The chain recombines TRBV28 with TRBJ2-3, with 8 bases identical to TRBD2. V shed 3 bases, J shed 2 bases, and the junction held 13 bases outside the gene matches. Germline CDR1 is MDHEN and CDR2 is SYDVKM. The CDR3 has 18 residues. The CDR3 DNA follows: TGTGCCAGCAGTTTGCCGAGTGCGGCTAGCGGGTACACAGATACGCAGTATTTT. Translating it yields CASSLPSAASGYTDTQYF.

The chain links TRBV28 to TRBJ2-5; 10 bases are a match to TRBD1. The germline gives CDR1 MDHEN, CDR2 SYDVKM. V lost 6 bases, J lost 6 bases, and 7 bases stayed unmatched. This CDR3 contains 14 residues. CDR3 nucleotide sequence: TGTGCCAGCAGGATGCTCGACAGGGGGCAGACCCAGTACTTC. As protein: CASRMLDRGQTQYF.

The rearrangement uses TRBV2 and TRBJ1-1; 12 bases fit TRBD1. The germline CDR1 and CDR2 sequences are SNHLY and FYNNEI. V trimming: 8 bases; J trimming: 1 base; junction bases outside the gene matches: 14. This CDR3 has 18 amino acids. The CDR3 is CASVTGPGQGARNTEAFF. DNA for the CDR3: TGTGCCAGCGTGACGGGTCCGGGACAGGGGGCGCGGAACACTGAAGCTTTCTTT.

The chain combines TRBV6-5 with TRBJ2-7, with a weak D call TRBD2 (5 bases). The ends were cut back, 5 bases at V and 4 bases at J, with 12 bases in the middle. CDR1 is MNHEY and CDR2 is SVGAGI in the germline V gene. CDR3 size: 13 residues. CDR3 region: CASSPDYPYEQYF. CDR3 DNA sequence: TGTGCCAGCAGTCCCGACTACCCGTACGAGCAGTACTTC.

The chain uses TRBV5-1 and TRBJ1-4; maybe TRBD1 (5 bases). CDR3 length: 15 amino acids. Germline V gene data show CDR1 as SGHRS and CDR2 as YFSETQ. Trimming took 4 bases from V and 10 from J, leaving 20 bases between them. CDR3 loop: CASSPEREGMGKLFF. The DNA of the CDR3 is TGCGCCAGCAGCCCGGAGAGGGAGGGGATGGGAAAACTGTTTTTT. The full variable domain, its missing parts supplied by reference TRBV5-1 and TRBJ1-4, is KAGVTQTPRYLIKTRGQQVTLSCSPISGHRSVSWYQQTPGQGLQFLFEYFSETQRNKGNFPGRFSGRQFSNSRSEMNVSTLELGDSALYLCASSPEREGMGKLFFGSGTQLSVL.

This chain uses TRBV4-3 with TRBJ1-1; perhaps TRBD1 as D (5 bases). Germline V gives CDR1 LGHNA, CDR2 YSLEER. The CDR3 is 14 amino acids. The V end lost 1 base, the J end lost 6 bases, and 12 bases lay between the germline ends. DNA of the CDR3: TGCGCCAGCAGCCAAGGAGCAGGGAAACCTGAAGCTTTCTTT. Its protein product is CASSQGAGKPEAFF.

The gene calls are TRBV9 and TRBJ2-1; D is perhaps TRBD2 (5 bases). Per germline, CDR1 SGDLS and CDR2 YYNGEE. V lost 0 bases and J 9 bases, leaving 7 bases between the germline ends. The CDR3 spans 12 residues. This chain's CDR3 is CASSVVGGEQFF. CDR3 in DNA: TGTGCCAGCAGCGTAGTAGGAGGTGAGCAGTTCTTC.

This chain links TRBV28 with TRBJ2-7; 8 nucleotides line up with TRBD1. The trim removed 7 bases at V and 6 bases at J, leaving 14 bases unmatched. The CDR3 has 15 residues. Germline CDR1 and CDR2: MDHEN and SYDVKM. The CDR3 is CASTPGQAGSGEQYF. CDR3 coding DNA: TGTGCCAGCACCCCGGGACAGGCGGGGTCCGGCGAGCAGTACTTC.